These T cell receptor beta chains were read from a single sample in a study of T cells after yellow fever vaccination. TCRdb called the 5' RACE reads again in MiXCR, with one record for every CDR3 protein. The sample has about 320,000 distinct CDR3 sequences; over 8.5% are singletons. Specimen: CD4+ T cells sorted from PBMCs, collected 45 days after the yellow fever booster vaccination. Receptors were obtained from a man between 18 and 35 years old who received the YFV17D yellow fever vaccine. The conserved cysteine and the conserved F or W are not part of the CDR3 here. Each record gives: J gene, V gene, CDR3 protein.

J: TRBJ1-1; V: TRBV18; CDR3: ASSLSDPNTEAF
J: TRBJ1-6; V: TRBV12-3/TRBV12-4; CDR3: ASSLKLRSPLH
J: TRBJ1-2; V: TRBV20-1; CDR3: SPTSGDSAYGYT
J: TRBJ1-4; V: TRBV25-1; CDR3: ASSEWNSNEKLF
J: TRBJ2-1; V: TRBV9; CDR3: ASSVLGSQVLGDEQF
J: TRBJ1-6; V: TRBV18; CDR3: ASSPGQGVSPLH
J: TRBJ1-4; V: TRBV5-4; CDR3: ASSMDSSNEKLF
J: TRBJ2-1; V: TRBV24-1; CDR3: ATSEPDNEQF
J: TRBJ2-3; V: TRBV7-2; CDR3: ASSLKYADTQY
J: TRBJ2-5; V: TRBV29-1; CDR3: SVASGVDTQY
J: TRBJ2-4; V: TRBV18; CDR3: ASSPPGQGLAKNIQY
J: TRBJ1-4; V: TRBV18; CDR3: ASSRTGAVEKLF
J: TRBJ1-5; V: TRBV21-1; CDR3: ASSLATRNQPQH
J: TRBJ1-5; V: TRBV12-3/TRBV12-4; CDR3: ASTLQRGNQPQH
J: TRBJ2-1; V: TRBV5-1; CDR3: ASSSGTGDEQF
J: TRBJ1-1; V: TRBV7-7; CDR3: ASSPNPQGITEAF
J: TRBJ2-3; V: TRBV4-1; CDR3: ASSLTSGDTQY
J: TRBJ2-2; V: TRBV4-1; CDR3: ASSQGLARNTGELF
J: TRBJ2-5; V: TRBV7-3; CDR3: ASSYRDRETQY
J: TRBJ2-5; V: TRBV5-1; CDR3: ASRLAGELETQY
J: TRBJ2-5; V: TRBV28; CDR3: ASASEGAGKETQY
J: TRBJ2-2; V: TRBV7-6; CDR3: ASSARSTTGELF
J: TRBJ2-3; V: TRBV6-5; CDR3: ASGWDRAVDTQY
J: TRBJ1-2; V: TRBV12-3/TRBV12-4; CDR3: ASIRGFDGYT
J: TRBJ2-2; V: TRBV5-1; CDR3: ASSVGTEGTGELF
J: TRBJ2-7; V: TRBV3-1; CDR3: ASSLLAEQY
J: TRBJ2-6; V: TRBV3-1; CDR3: ASSHGLSGANVLT
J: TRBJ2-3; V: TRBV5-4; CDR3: ASSLPAGVKGTQY
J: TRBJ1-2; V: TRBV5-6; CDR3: ASSLEVVYT
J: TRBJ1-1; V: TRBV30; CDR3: AWYSRWNTEAF
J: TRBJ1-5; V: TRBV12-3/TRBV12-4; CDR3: ASSLFSNQPQH
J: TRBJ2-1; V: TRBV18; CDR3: ASSQAGPYNEQF
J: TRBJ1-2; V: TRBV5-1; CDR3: ASSLGQDYGYT
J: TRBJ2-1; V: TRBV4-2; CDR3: ASSQGGGYNEQF
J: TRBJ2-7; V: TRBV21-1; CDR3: ANHRLPYEQY
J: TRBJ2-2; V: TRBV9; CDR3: ASSVSGGRGTGELF
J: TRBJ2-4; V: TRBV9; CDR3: ASSVLAGTYSIQY
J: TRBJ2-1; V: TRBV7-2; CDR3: ASSLQAGGSYNEQF
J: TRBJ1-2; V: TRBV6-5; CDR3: ASSQTGGYGYT
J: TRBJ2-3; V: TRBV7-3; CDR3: ASSTDVDGTDTQY
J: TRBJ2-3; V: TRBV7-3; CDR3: ASSYWGVSTDTQY
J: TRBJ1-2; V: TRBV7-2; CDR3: ASSQGGTMGYT
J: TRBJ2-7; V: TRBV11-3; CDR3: ASSLRGDYEQY
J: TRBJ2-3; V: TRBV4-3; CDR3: ASSQDIHTSTDTQY
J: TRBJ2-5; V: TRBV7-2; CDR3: ASSREPLTSGGTQETQY
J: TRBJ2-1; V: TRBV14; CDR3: ASSQGLAGVREQF
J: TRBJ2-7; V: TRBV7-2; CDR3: ASSLRRDRGREQY
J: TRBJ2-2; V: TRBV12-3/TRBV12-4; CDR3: ASSLFKDGELF
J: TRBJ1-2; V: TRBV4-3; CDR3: ASSQARQGYGYT
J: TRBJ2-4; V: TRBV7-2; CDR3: ASSLVSGAENIQY
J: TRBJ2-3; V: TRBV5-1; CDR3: ASSLLGRLDTQY
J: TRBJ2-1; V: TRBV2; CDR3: ASSFDLSARF
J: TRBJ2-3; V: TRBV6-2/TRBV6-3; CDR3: ASSYSIGSTSTDTQY
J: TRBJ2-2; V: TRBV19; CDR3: ASSIDAPTGGSTGELF
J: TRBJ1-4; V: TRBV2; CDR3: ASSRDGERKLF
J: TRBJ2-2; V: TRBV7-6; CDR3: ASSLIAFNTGELF
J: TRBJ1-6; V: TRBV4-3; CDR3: ASSRVNSPLH
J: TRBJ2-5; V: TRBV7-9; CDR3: ASSSPGHSGGISETQY